These T cell receptor beta chains were read from a single sample in a study of beta chain features in type 1 diabetes. Clones were read by immunoSEQ multiplex PCR, and TCRdb kept only the in-frame ones, dropping some. The sample includes 200,000 to 300,000 clones, roughly a tenth seen only once; the top ten take over 0.015%. What was sequenced was naive CD4+ T cells from blood. The receptors come from a man aged 25 to 40 with type 1 diabetes. Each CDR3 is given with its conserved first and last residue. A D gene is named only where the DNA matches it firmly. Clone size appears in some rows only: once, few, many, or a class for an expanded clone.

J: TRBJ1-5
size: few
V: TRBV19
D: TRBD1
DNA: TGTGCCAGTAGTCAAGCAGGGGGAAGCAATCAGCCCCAGCATTTT
CDR3: CASSQAGGSNQPQHF

J: TRBJ2-3
size: -
V: TRBV4-3
D: -
DNA: TGCGCCAGCAGCCAATCCCGACTATTCACAGATACGCAGTATTTT
CDR3: CASSQSRLFTDTQYF

J: TRBJ1-2
size: few
V: TRBV4-3
D: TRBD1
DNA: TGCGCCAGCAGCCGGTCCGGGACAGGCTACTATGGCTACACCTTC
CDR3: CASSRSGTGYYGYTF

J: TRBJ1-4
size: few
V: TRBV7-9
D: -
DNA: TGTGCCAGCAGCTCCCGCGGGGGTCCGAAGGAAAAACTGTTTTTT
CDR3: CASSSRGGPKEKLFF

J: TRBJ1-1
size: -
V: TRBV18
D: -
DNA: TGTGCCAGCTCACCAGGAGGGGTCGGGACTGAAGCTTTCTTT
CDR3: CASSPGGVGTEAFF

J: TRBJ2-7
size: few
V: TRBV9
D: -
DNA: TGTGCCAGCAGCGTAGAGGGAGCGAATGCAGCCTACGAGCAGTACTTC
CDR3: CASSVEGANAAYEQYF

J: TRBJ2-2
size: few
V: TRBV18
D: -
DNA: TGTGCCAGCTCACCACAGGGGGACACCGGGGAGCTGTTTTTT
CDR3: CASSPQGDTGELFF

J: TRBJ2-5
size: -
V: TRBV7-2
D: -
DNA: TGTGCCAGCAGCTTTACTACACGCCGGGGAGAGACCCAGTACTTC
CDR3: CASSFTTRRGETQYF

J: TRBJ2-2
size: -
V: TRBV11-2
D: -
DNA: TGTGCCAGCAGCAGGGTGGCAGGGGTGATCACCGGGGAGCTGTTTTTT
CDR3: CASSRVAGVITGELFF

J: TRBJ2-7
size: few
V: TRBV4-3
D: TRBD2
DNA: TGCGCCAGCAGCCAAAGTCCAGCGCGGGGGGACTACGAGCAGTACTTC
CDR3: CASSQSPARGDYEQYF

J: TRBJ2-6
size: few
V: TRBV2
D: -
DNA: TGTGCCTCGACAGGATCTGGGGCCAACGTCCTGACTTTC
CDR3: CASTGSGANVLTF

J: TRBJ1-2
size: few
V: TRBV29-1
D: -
DNA: TGCAGCGTTCTCCCAGGCAGTGGCTACACCTTC
CDR3: CSVLPGSGYTF

J: TRBJ2-7
size: few
V: TRBV4-1
D: -
DNA: TGCGCCAGCAGCCAAGTCGTCAGGGGCAGGGTAGGCGAGCAGTACTTC
CDR3: CASSQVVRGRVGEQYF

J: TRBJ1-5
size: -
V: TRBV30
D: -
DNA: TGTGCCTGGAGTGTACTCGAGGATCAGCCCCAGCATTTT
CDR3: CAWSVLEDQPQHF

J: TRBJ2-2
size: -
V: TRBV28
D: TRBD1
DNA: TGTGCCAGCAGTTCGGGACAGTTCACCGGGGAGCTGTTTTTT
CDR3: CASSSGQFTGELFF

J: TRBJ2-3
size: -
V: TRBV30
D: TRBD2
DNA: TGTGCCTCCCAGCCGGAGACTAGCATGGCGCAGTATTTT
CDR3: CASQPETSMAQYF

J: TRBJ2-2
size: few
V: TRBV19
D: -
DNA: TGTGCCAGTATGGAGGCACCTCCCGGGGAGCTGTTTTTT
CDR3: CASMEAPPGELFF

J: TRBJ2-1
size: few
V: TRBV7-3
D: -
DNA: TGTGCCAGCAGCTCGACAGGGAGGAATGAGCAGTTCTTC
CDR3: CASSSTGRNEQFF

J: TRBJ1-5
size: few
V: TRBV7-9
D: TRBD1
DNA: TGTGCCAGCAGCAAGTGGGGACAGGGGGGGCGTCAGCCCCAGCATTTT
CDR3: CASSKWGQGGRQPQHF

J: TRBJ2-1
size: -
V: TRBV11-2
D: TRBD2
DNA: TGTGCCAGCAGCTTGAGACTAGCGGGGCCTTATTACAATGAGCAGTTCTTC
CDR3: CASSLRLAGPYYNEQFF

J: TRBJ2-1
size: few
V: TRBV29-1
D: TRBD1
DNA: TGCAGCGCCGCGCCGGGACAGGGATACAATGAGCAGTTCTTC
CDR3: CSAAPGQGYNEQFF

J: TRBJ1-6
size: -
V: TRBV2
D: -
DNA: TGTGCCAGCAGTGACCAGGGGATCGATTCACCCCTCCACTTT
CDR3: CASSDQGIDSPLHF

J: TRBJ2-1
size: few
V: TRBV4-3
D: TRBD2
DNA: TGCGCCAGCAGCCAAGAGGCGGTAGCGGGGGCCATCAATGAGCAGTTCTTC
CDR3: CASSQEAVAGAINEQFF

J: TRBJ1-2
size: few
V: TRBV9
D: -
DNA: TGTGCCAGCAGCGCGGGGGGCAGTACCAACTATGGCTACACCTTC
CDR3: CASSAGGSTNYGYTF

J: TRBJ2-7
size: once
V: TRBV7-9
D: -
DNA: TGTGCCAGCAGCTTAGAACAGGGCTACGAGCAGTACTTC
CDR3: CASSLEQGYEQYF

J: TRBJ2-3
size: -
V: TRBV7-2
D: -
DNA: TGTGCCAGCAGCTTAGTTGGGACTCCCCAAAGCACAGATACGCAGTATTTT
CDR3: CASSLVGTPQSTDTQYF